These T cell receptor beta chains were read from a single sample in a study of Ad26.COV2.S vaccination and SARS-CoV-2 variants. Data came from immunoSEQ multiplex PCR; TCRdb stores just in-frame clones and leaves some out. The data show around 300,000 clones, with 86% seen just once and around a tenth held by the top ten. Sequencing used peripheral blood, obtained in a trial of Ad26.COV2.S vaccine versus placebo. The receptors originated from a person aged 18 to 65 who received the Ad26.COV2.S COVID-19 vaccine or a placebo. The CDR3 runs from the conserved cysteine through the conserved F or W. The D gene is left open where the match is weak. Only part of the rows carry a size: once, few, many, or a class if the clone is expanded.

V gene	D gene	J gene	clone size	CDR3 DNA	CDR3 protein
TRBV7-9	.	TRBJ1-1	.	TGTGCCAGCAGCCGAGGGTTGGTGAACACTGAAGCTTTCTTT	CASSRGLVNTEAFF
TRBV7-2	TRBD1	TRBJ2-1	.	TGTGCCAGCAGCCCGGGTGCGTGGACAGGGGCGGGAAATGAGCAGTTCTTC	CASSPGAWTGAGNEQFF
TRBV5-1	.	TRBJ2-1	.	TGCGCCAGCAGCTTGCTCAGGGGCCCCAATGAGCAGTTCTTC	CASSLLRGPNEQFF
TRBV7-3	TRBD1	TRBJ1-1	.	TGTGCCAGCAGCCCGGACAGGGGGCAGGGTGAAGCTTTCTTT	CASSPDRGQGEAFF
TRBV4-2	.	TRBJ1-1	.	TGTGCCAGCAGCCCTCGATCTCGGGGAGTACAGGGTAGGGGGAACACTGAAGCTTTCTTT	CASSPRSRGVQGRGNTEAFF
TRBV2	.	TRBJ1-3	.	TGTGCCAGCAGTGTAGGGGACTCCAGAAACACCATATATTTT	CASSVGDSRNTIYF
TRBV27	.	TRBJ1-6	.	TGTGCCAGCAGTTTATTGGCTGGGGGGAATTCACCCCTCCACTTT	CASSLLAGGNSPLHF
TRBV5-1	TRBD2	TRBJ2-1	once	TGCGCCAGCAGCTTGGGGGAGGGAGCCTACAATGAGCAGTTCTTC	CASSLGEGAYNEQFF
TRBV28	TRBD1	TRBJ1-5	.	TGTGCCAGCAGCCTGACCGGACAGGGGGCATATCAGCCCCAGCATTTT	CASSLTGQGAYQPQHF
TRBV3-1/TRBV3-2	.	TRBJ2-3	.	TGTGCCAGCAGCCAGCTGGAGGGGACAGATACGCAGTATTTT	CASSQLEGTDTQYF
TRBV27	.	TRBJ2-1	.	TGTGCCAGCAGTCCCCGAGGACGGGGTGAGCAGTTCTTC	CASSPRGRGEQFF
TRBV19	.	TRBJ2-3	.	TGTGCCAGTAGTACGATTGCGGGACAATCGGTTACGCAGTATTTT	CASSTIAGQSVTQYF
TRBV5-6	.	TRBJ1-5	once	TGTGCCAGCAGCTTGGGACAGTTAAGCAATCAGCCCCAGCATTTT	CASSLGQLSNQPQHF
TRBV6-5	.	TRBJ2-4	.	TGTGCCAGCAGTTACTGGGGGCCGTCGGACATTCAGTACTTC	CASSYWGPSDIQYF
TRBV2	TRBD2	TRBJ2-5	.	TGTGCCAGCAGTGATACTAGCGGCCTCCTGAAGACCCAGTACTTC	CASSDTSGLLKTQYF
TRBV19	.	TRBJ1-1	.	TGTGCCAGTAGTATCTTGAGCAGACAAAACACTGAAGCTTTCTTT	CASSILSRQNTEAFF
TRBV4-1	.	TRBJ2-6	few	TGCGCCAGCAGCCAAGGAGGGGGATACGGGGCCAACGTCCTGACTTTC	CASSQGGGYGANVLTF
TRBV7-9	TRBD1	TRBJ1-2	once	TGTGCCAGCAGCTTCGGACAGGGGGAGGGTGGCTACACCTTC	CASSFGQGEGGYTF
TRBV19	.	TRBJ1-5	.	TGTGCCAGTAGTATAGAGACCCCTAGCAATCAGCCCCAGCATTTT	CASSIETPSNQPQHF
TRBV12-5	TRBD1	TRBJ2-3	.	TGTGCTAGTGGTTTGGGGACAGGGCCCACAGATACGCAGTATTTT	CASGLGTGPTDTQYF
TRBV10-3	.	TRBJ1-5	few	TGTGCCATCAGTGCTGGGGTTTCGACTAGCAATCAGCCCCAGCATTTT	CAISAGVSTSNQPQHF
TRBV6-6	TRBD2	TRBJ2-3	few	TGTGCCAGCAGTTATCGACTAGCAGGGACAGATACGCAGTATTTT	CASSYRLAGTDTQYF
TRBV6-5	.	TRBJ2-6	.	TGTGCCAGCAGTTACGGGGGCACCCAACGGGCCAACGTCCTGACTTTC	CASSYGGTQRANVLTF
TRBV28	TRBD1	TRBJ2-3	.	TGTGCCAGCAGTACCCCGGGACAGGGAGGAGATACGCAGTATTTT	CASSTPGQGGDTQYF
TRBV5-4	TRBD1	TRBJ1-2	many	TGTGCCACCCAGCTTACAGGGGGTAACTATGGCTACACCTTC	CATQLTGGNYGYTF
TRBV3-1/TRBV3-2	.	TRBJ2-7	.	TGTGCCAGCAGCCAAGATGAACCCCAGGGTGTACACGAGCAGTACTTC	CASSQDEPQGVHEQYF
TRBV12-3/TRBV12-4	.	TRBJ1-2	.	TGTGCCAGCAGTTTTTCGGGCAGTGGCTACACCTTC	CASSFSGSGYTF
TRBV5-5	.	TRBJ2-7	.	TGTGCCAGCAGCTCCCCGGTCGGGTTCGGGGACGAGCAGTACTTC	CASSSPVGFGDEQYF
TRBV2	.	TRBJ2-1	.	TGTGCCAGCAGTGAAGCGGGAAGTCGCTCCTACAATGAGCAGTTCTTC	CASSEAGSRSYNEQFF
TRBV30	TRBD1	TRBJ1-2	.	TGTGCCTGGAGTCAGACAGGGGTGAATGGCTACACCTTC	CAWSQTGVNGYTF
TRBV6-1	.	TRBJ1-6	.	TGTGCCAGCAGTGAAGCCCTCGAGATTCCCCTCCACTTT	CASSEALEIPLHF